This TCR beta chain was identified in a study of shared clonotypes between healthy human individuals. Whole-study context: Each donor had three CD4 naive, three CD4 memory, two CD8 naive and one CD8 memory plate.

Per the germline V gene, CDR1 is SGHAT and CDR2 is FQNNGV. The CDR3 sequence is 15 residues long. The V gene end was trimmed by 6 bases and the J gene end by 4 bases; junction bases not matched to a gene: 6. Comment on this clone: What it binds is not known.

Study-wide results and limits: Sorted-subset sequencing, rarefaction showed, was incomplete despite large depth. All-four-donor shared clonotypes had higher generation probabilities than non-shared clonotypes did.

The protocol was immunoSEQ multiplex PCR, while the TCRdb copy is restricted to in-frame clones and leaves out a portion. Of some 650,000 clones listed, about 96% are singletons. Negatively enriched CD4+ T cells were divided by CD45RA into naive and memory. The V gene is TRBV11-2, the J gene TRBJ2-7; 13 bases are shared with TRBD2. Sequencing was done on a sample of naive CD4+ T cells sorted from blood. Subset meaning: CD45RA+ positively selected. This sequence was found in a woman aged 25 to 39 in good health. Here the CDR3 reads CASRRGTSGKYEQYF. In nucleotides, the CDR3 is TGTGCCAGCAGACGAGGGACTAGCGGGAAATACGAGCAGTACTTC.